These T cell receptor beta chains were read from a single sample in a study of control samples from healthy donors and cancer patients. Repertoires were generated with immunoSEQ multiplex PCR, while TCRdb's copy carries only in-frame clones and drops some. The sample includes 90,000 to 100,000 clones, roughly three quarters of them seen just once. The sequenced sample was blood. These receptors originate from a woman in her thirties in good health. The CDR3 runs from the conserved cysteine through the conserved F or W. A D gene is named only where the DNA matches it firmly. Not all rows give a size; the values are once, few, many and, for expanded clones, a class.

TRBJ1-1 . . TRBV5-4 CASSPTSRNTEAFF TGTGCCAGCAGCCCGACGTCCAGAAACACTGAAGCTTTCTTT
TRBJ1-2 . . TRBV27 CASSGTVDGYTF TGTGCCAGCAGCGGGACTGTAGATGGCTACACCTTC
TRBJ1-5 . TRBD1 TRBV11-2 CASSRSGTGNQPQHF TGTGCCAGCAGCCGATCGGGGACAGGGAATCAGCCCCAGCATTTT
TRBJ2-1 . TRBD1 TRBV12-5 CASGFDGTGLGEQFF TGTGCTAGTGGTTTCGACGGGACAGGGTTAGGGGAGCAGTTCTTC
TRBJ2-1 . TRBD2 TRBV13 CASSRGRAGVGNEQFF TGTGCCAGCAGCCGGGGGCGAGCGGGGGTCGGCAATGAGCAGTTCTTC
TRBJ1-2 few . TRBV28 CASSSPRGGGYGYTF TGTGCCAGCAGTTCTCCTCGGGGCGGGGGCTATGGCTACACCTTC
TRBJ2-3 . TRBD1 TRBV7-2 CASSRGRMPDTQYF TGTGCCAGCAGCAGGGGGCGCATGCCAGATACGCAGTATTTT
TRBJ2-7 . TRBD2 TRBV6-1 CASSEGGIFHEQYF TGTGCCAGCAGTGAGGGAGGGATTTTCCACGAGCAGTACTTC
TRBJ2-4 . . TRBV18 CASSGDPKNIQYF TGTGCCAGCTCAGGGGACCCCAAAAACATTCAGTACTTC
TRBJ1-1 . . TRBV6-2/TRBV6-3 CASSYHPLRTEAFF TGTGCCAGCAGTTATCATCCCTTAAGAACTGAAGCTTTCTTT
TRBJ1-1 . . TRBV7-9 CASSVSYGTEAFF TGTGCCAGCAGCGTCTCTTACGGCACTGAAGCTTTCTTT
TRBJ2-1 . . TRBV7-8 CASSARRTLYSYNEQFF TGTGCCAGCAGCGCTAGGAGGACACTTTACTCCTACAATGAGCAGTTCTTC
TRBJ1-5 . TRBD1 TRBV9 CASSVGTGNNQPQHF TGTGCCAGCAGCGTAGGGACAGGGAACAATCAGCCCCAGCATTTT
TRBJ1-2 . . TRBV2 CASSEEQIYGYTF TGTGCCAGCAGTGAAGAACAGATTTATGGCTACACCTTC
TRBJ2-7 . . TRBV11-2 CASSLVASYEQYF TGTGCCAGCAGCTTAGTTGCCAGCTACGAGCAGTACTTC
TRBJ1-2 . . TRBV3-1/TRBV3-2 CASSPRTGGYTF TGTGCCAGCAGCCCAAGGACGGGTGGCTACACCTTC
TRBJ2-1 . . TRBV9 CASSSGAWDEQFF TGTGCCAGCAGCTCGGGGGCATGGGATGAGCAGTTCTTC
TRBJ2-2 . . TRBV11-2 CASSLEGTTGELFF TGTGCCAGCAGCTTAGAGGGGACCACCGGGGAGCTGTTTTTT
TRBJ2-7 . TRBD1 TRBV5-5 CASSLAHGTGGHEQYF TGTGCCAGCAGCTTGGCCCATGGGACAGGGGGCCACGAGCAGTACTTC
TRBJ2-5 . . TRBV6-5 CASSRDHHQETQYF TGTGCCAGCAGCCGGGACCATCACCAAGAGACCCAGTACTTC
TRBJ2-1 . TRBD2 TRBV6-1 CASSEPRASGSSYNEQFF TGTGCCAGCAGTGAGCCGAGGGCTAGCGGAAGCTCCTACAATGAGCAGTTCTTC
TRBJ1-2 . . TRBV12-2 CARTRGSYGYTF TGTGCAAGGACCAGGGGTAGTTATGGCTACACCTTC
TRBJ1-5 . . TRBV19 CASSITSRGGNQPQHF TGTGCCAGTAGTATTACCAGTAGAGGGGGCAATCAGCCCCAGCATTTT
TRBJ2-5 . . TRBV12-3/TRBV12-4 CASSRDRKTQYF TGTGCCAGCAGCAGGGATAGGAAGACCCAGTACTTC
TRBJ1-1 . . TRBV9 CASSVEVGANTEAFF TGTGCCAGCAGCGTAGAAGTGGGGGCGAACACTGAAGCTTTCTTT
TRBJ2-1 . . TRBV10-3 CAIRNPERGNNEQFF TGTGCCATCAGGAACCCCGAAAGGGGGAACAATGAGCAGTTCTTC
TRBJ1-1 once . TRBV29-1 CSVHPGGMNTEAFF TGCAGCGTTCACCCGGGGGGGATGAACACTGAAGCTTTCTTT
TRBJ1-5 . TRBD1 TRBV7-2 CASSLSTGEPQHF TGTGCCAGCAGCTTATCGACAGGGGAGCCCCAGCATTTT
TRBJ1-3 . . TRBV5-6 CASSLSSFYSGNTIYF TGTGCCAGCAGCTTGAGCTCCTTCTACTCTGGAAACACCATATATTTT